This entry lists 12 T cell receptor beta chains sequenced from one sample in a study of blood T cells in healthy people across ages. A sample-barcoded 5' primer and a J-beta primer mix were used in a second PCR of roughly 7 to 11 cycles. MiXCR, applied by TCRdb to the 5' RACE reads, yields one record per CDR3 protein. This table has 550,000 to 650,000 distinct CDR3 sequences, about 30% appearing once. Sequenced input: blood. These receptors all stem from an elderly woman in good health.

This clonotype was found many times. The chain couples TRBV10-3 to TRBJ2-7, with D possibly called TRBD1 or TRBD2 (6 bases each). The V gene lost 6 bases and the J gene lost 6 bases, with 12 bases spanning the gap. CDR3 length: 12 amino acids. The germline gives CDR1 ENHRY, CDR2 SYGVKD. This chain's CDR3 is CAIRGGTSEQYF. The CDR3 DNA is TGTGCCATCAGAGGGGGGACCTCCGAGCAGTACTTC.

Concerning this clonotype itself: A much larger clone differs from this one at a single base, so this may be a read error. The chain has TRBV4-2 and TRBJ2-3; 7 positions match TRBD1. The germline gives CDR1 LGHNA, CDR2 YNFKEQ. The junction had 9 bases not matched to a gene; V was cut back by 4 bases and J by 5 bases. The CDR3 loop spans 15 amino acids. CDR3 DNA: TGTGCCAGCAGCCGAGACAGACAGGGCAAAGATACGCAGTATTTT. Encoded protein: CASSRDRQGKDTQYF.

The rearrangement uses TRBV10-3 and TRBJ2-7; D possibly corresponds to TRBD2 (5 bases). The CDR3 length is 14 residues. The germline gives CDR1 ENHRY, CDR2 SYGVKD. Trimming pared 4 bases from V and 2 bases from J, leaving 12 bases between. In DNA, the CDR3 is TGTGCCATCAGTGCCCGGGAACTCCCCTACGAGCAGTACTTC. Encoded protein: CAISARELPYEQYF.

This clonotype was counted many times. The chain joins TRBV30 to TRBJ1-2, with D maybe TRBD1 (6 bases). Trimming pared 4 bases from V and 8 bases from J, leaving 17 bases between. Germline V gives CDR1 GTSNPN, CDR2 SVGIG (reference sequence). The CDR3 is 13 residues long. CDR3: CAWTPSDRTGYTF. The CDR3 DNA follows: TGTGCCTGGACTCCTTCCGACAGGACGGGCTACACCTTC.

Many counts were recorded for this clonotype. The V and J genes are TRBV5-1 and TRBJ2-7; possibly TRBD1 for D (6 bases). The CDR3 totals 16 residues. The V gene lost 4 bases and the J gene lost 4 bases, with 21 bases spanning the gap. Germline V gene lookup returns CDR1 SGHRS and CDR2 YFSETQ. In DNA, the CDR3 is TGCGCCAGCAGCATCTCCAGGGGTCCGACGTTATACGAGCAGTACTTC. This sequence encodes CASSISRGPTLYEQYF.

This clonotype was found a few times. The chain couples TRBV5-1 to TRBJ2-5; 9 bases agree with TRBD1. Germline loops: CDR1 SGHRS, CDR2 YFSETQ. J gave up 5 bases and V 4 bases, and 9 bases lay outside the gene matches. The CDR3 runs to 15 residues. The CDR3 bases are TGCGCCAGCAGCGGGACAGGGTCGGGCGGCGAGACCCAGTACTTC. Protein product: CASSGTGSGGETQYF.

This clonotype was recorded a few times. CDR3 sequence reads: CSARSVAGGYNEQYF. CDR3 coding DNA: TGCAGTGCTAGGAGCGTGGCGGGGGGGTACAATGAGCAGTACTTC. The J gene is TRBJ2-1, the V gene TRBV20-1; 9 bases are shared with TRBD2. The last part of the DNA fits TRBJ2-7 better; the J call may be wrong. This CDR3 region has 15 residues. CDR1 and CDR2 from the germline V gene are DFQATT and SNEGSKA (reference sequence).

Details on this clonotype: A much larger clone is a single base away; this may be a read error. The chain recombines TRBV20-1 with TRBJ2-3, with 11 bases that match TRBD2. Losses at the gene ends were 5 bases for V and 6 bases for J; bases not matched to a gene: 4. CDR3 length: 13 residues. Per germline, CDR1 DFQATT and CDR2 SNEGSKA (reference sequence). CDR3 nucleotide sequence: TGCAGTGCTCGGGGGACTAGCGGCGATACGCAGTATTTT. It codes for CSARGTSGDTQYF.

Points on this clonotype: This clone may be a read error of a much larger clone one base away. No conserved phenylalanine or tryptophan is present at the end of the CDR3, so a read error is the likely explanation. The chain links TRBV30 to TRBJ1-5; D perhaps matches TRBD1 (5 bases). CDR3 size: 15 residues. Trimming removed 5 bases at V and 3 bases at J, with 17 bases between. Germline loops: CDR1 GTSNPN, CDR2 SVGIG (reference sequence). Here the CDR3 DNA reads TGTGCCTGGGAGCCCGGCGGGGCTAACAATCAGCCCCAGCATTGT. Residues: CAWEPGGANNQPQHC.

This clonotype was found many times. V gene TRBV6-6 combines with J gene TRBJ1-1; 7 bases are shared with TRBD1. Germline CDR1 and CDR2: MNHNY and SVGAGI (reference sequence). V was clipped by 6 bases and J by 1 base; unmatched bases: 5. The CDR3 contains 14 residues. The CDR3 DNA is TGTGCCAGCAGAGCCGGGACAGCGAACACTGAAGCTTTCTTT. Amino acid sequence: CASRAGTANTEAFF.

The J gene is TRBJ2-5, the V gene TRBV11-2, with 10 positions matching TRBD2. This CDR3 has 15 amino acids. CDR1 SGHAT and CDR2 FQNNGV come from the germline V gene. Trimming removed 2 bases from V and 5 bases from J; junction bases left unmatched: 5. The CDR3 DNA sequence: TGTGCCAGCAGCTTAACACTAGCGGGGTGGGAGACCCAGTACTTC. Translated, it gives CASSLTLAGWETQYF. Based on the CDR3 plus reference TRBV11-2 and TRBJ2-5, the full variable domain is EAGVAQSPRYKIIEKRQSVAFWCNPISGHATLYWYQQILGQGPKLLIQFQNNGVVDDSQLPKDRFSAERLKGVDSTLKIQPAKLEDSAVYLCASSLTLAGWETQYFGPGTRLLVL.

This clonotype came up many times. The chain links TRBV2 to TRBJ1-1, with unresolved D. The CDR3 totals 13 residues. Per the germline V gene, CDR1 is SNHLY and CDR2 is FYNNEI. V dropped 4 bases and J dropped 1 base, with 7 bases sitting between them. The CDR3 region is CASSARGNTEAFF. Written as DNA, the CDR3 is TGTGCCAGCAGTGCGCGGGGGAACACTGAAGCTTTCTTT.